This is a list of T cell receptor beta chains from one sample in a study of beta chain features in type 1 diabetes. TCRdb keeps only in-frame clones here, not all; method: immunoSEQ multiplex PCR. The data hold around 250,000 clones, with over 11% observed a single time. Sample: naive CD4+ T cells from blood. These receptors all come from a man in his thirties or forties with type 1 diabetes. The CDR3 runs from the conserved cysteine through the conserved F or W. A D gene is named only where the DNA matches it firmly. The size field is filled for only some rows; it gives once, few, many or a size class.

D | size | J | V | CDR3 | DNA
TRBD1 | few | TRBJ1-2 | TRBV19 | CASSPRDREAYGYTF | TGTGCCAGTAGTCCTAGGGACAGGGAGGCCTATGGCTACACCTTC
. | few | TRBJ2-3 | TRBV11-1 | CASSLNTPDTQYF | TGTGCCAGCAGCTTAAATACTCCCGATACGCAGTATTTT
. | . | TRBJ1-1 | TRBV6-5 | CASSYLGRDTEAFF | TGTGCCAGCAGTTACTTGGGGCGCGACACTGAAGCTTTCTTT
TRBD1 | . | TRBJ1-4 | TRBV6-5 | CASTPGTGYEKLFF | TGTGCCAGCACCCCCGGGACAGGGTATGAAAAACTGTTTTTT
. | few | TRBJ1-1 | TRBV25-1 | CASSEGTLNTEAFF | TGTGCCAGCAGCGAGGGGACTCTGAACACTGAAGCTTTCTTT
. | . | TRBJ2-7 | TRBV13 | CASSWRTEGYEQYF | TGTGCCAGCAGCTGGAGGACAGAGGGGTACGAGCAGTACTTC
. | few | TRBJ1-1 | TRBV7-2 | CASSPIMNTEAFF | TGTGCCAGCAGCCCTATAATGAACACTGAAGCTTTCTTT
TRBD2 | . | TRBJ2-3 | TRBV7-3 | CASSPRLAGGTDTQYF | TGTGCCAGCAGCCCCCGACTAGCGGGAGGCACCGATACGCAGTATTTT
. | . | TRBJ2-7 | TRBV7-9 | CASSLEVGLNEQYF | TGTGCCAGCAGCTTAGAGGTGGGGCTCAACGAGCAGTACTTC
. | few | TRBJ1-1 | TRBV25-1 | CASSVRQEPTEAFF | TGTGCCAGCTCGGTGAGACAGGAACCCACTGAAGCTTTCTTT
TRBD1 | . | TRBJ2-7 | TRBV7-9 | CASSPGQSRSYEQYF | TGTGCCAGCAGCCCGGGACAGTCGCGGTCCTACGAGCAGTACTTC
. | few | TRBJ1-2 | TRBV28 | CASSPQDTNGYTF | TGTGCCAGCAGTCCACAGGACACGAATGGCTACACCTTC
. | few | TRBJ2-3 | TRBV7-2 | CASSFYSDTQYF | TGTGCCAGCAGCTTCTACTCAGATACGCAGTATTTT
TRBD2 | few | TRBJ2-1 | TRBV6-5 | CASRTGTSGADEQFF | TGTGCCAGCAGGACCGGGACTAGCGGGGCCGATGAGCAGTTCTTC
. | . | TRBJ1-5 | TRBV9 | CASSPDSYQPQHF | TGTGCCAGCAGCCCGGACAGCTATCAGCCCCAGCATTTT
TRBD1 | few | TRBJ2-1 | TRBV25-1 | CASSRPGTENEQFF | TGTGCCAGCAGCCGCCCGGGGACAGAAAATGAGCAGTTCTTC
. | . | TRBJ2-5 | TRBV28 | CGSGQAKETQYF | TGTGGTTCGGGACAAGCCAAAGAGACCCAGTACTTC
. | . | TRBJ1-5 | TRBV28 | CASTGQFQPQHF | TGTGCCAGCACAGGACAGTTTCAGCCCCAGCATTTT
TRBD2 | . | TRBJ2-7 | TRBV11-2 | CASRTGTSSGYEQYF | TGTGCCAGCAGAACCGGGACTAGCAGCGGGTACGAGCAGTACTTC
TRBD2 | . | TRBJ2-7 | TRBV19 | CASSIGRLADRDEQYF | TGTGCCAGTAGTATCGGCCGCCTAGCGGATAGGGACGAGCAGTACTTC
. | . | TRBJ1-2 | TRBV7-6 | CASSPGYAEYGYTF | TGTGCCAGCAGCCCAGGCTATGCTGAGTATGGCTACACCTTC
. | . | TRBJ2-7 | TRBV23-1 | CASSQRTEFTYEQYF | TGCGCCAGCAGTCAACGGACAGAGTTTACCTACGAGCAGTACTTC
. | . | TRBJ1-2 | TRBV28 | CASIPWEGYGYTF | TGTGCCAGCATCCCATGGGAGGGTTATGGCTACACCTTC
. | . | TRBJ2-1 | TRBV7-9 | CASSPASFTDYNEQFF | TGTGCCAGCAGCCCCGCGTCCTTCACTGATTACAATGAGCAGTTCTTC
TRBD1 | few | TRBJ2-1 | TRBV2 | CASSRDSYNEQFF | TGTGCCAGCAGTCGGGACAGCTACAATGAGCAGTTCTTC
TRBD1 | . | TRBJ2-1 | TRBV5-4 | CASSRDRNNEQFF | TGTGCCAGCAGTCGGGACAGAAACAATGAGCAGTTCTTC
TRBD2 | . | TRBJ2-1 | TRBV18 | CASSPPPSGNNEQFF | TGTGCCAGCTCACCCCCTCCTAGCGGAAACAATGAGCAGTTCTTC
. | . | TRBJ2-6 | TRBV2 | CASGGQTGANVLTF | TGTGCCAGCGGAGGACAGACTGGGGCCAACGTCCTGACTTTC
TRBD1 | few | TRBJ1-2 | TRBV7-9 | CASSYSTGGVGYTF | TGTGCCAGCAGCTATTCGACAGGGGGCGTTGGCTACACCTTC
TRBD1 | . | TRBJ1-2 | TRBV29-1 | CSVDRQGAGYGYTF | TGCAGCGTTGATAGGCAGGGGGCCGGGTATGGCTACACCTTC
TRBD1 | . | TRBJ2-7 | TRBV16 | CASSQSLQGTYEQYF | TGTGCCAGCAGCCAATCGTTACAGGGGACCTACGAGCAGTACTTC
TRBD1 | . | TRBJ1-2 | TRBV5-1 | CASSLAGTGSHGYTF | TGCGCCAGCAGCTTGGCCGGGACAGGGTCCCATGGCTACACCTTC
. | . | TRBJ2-5 | TRBV9 | CASSVSLQETQYF | TGTGCCAGCAGCGTAAGCCTACAAGAGACCCAGTACTTC
TRBD1 | few | TRBJ2-7 | TRBV10-3 | CAISERGQGGQYF | TGTGCCATCAGTGAGAGGGGACAGGGAGGGCAGTACTTC
. | . | TRBJ2-7 | TRBV4-3 | CASSQATSGLYEQYF | TGCGCCAGCAGCCAAGCCACTTCGGGGTTATACGAGCAGTACTTC
TRBD1 | few | TRBJ2-3 | TRBV5-4 | CASSLGQVRTDTQYF | TGTGCCAGCAGCCTCGGACAGGTTCGCACAGATACGCAGTATTTT
TRBD1 | . | TRBJ2-1 | TRBV9 | CASSAQGQSWDEQFF | TGTGCCAGCAGCGCCCAGGGACAGTCCTGGGATGAGCAGTTCTTC
. | few | TRBJ2-7 | TRBV28 | CASRPPGSSYEQYF | TGTGCCAGCAGGCCTCCCGGGAGCTCCTACGAGCAGTACTTC
. | few | TRBJ2-7 | TRBV9 | CASSPSSSTSDEQYF | TGTGCCAGCAGCCCCTCGAGCTCGACGAGCGACGAGCAGTACTTC
TRBD2 | few | TRBJ2-1 | TRBV19 | CASRRAGGGVMVQFF | TGTGCCAGTAGACGAGCGGGAGGAGGTGTAATGGTGCAGTTCTTC
TRBD2 | few | TRBJ2-3 | TRBV28 | CASSSLAGGRDTQYF | TGTGCCAGCAGTTCTTTAGCGGGAGGGCGGGATACGCAGTATTTT
TRBD1 | few | TRBJ2-5 | TRBV9 | CASSPGTVQETQYF | TGTGCCAGCAGCCCCGGGACAGTCCAAGAGACCCAGTACTTC